A selection of T cell receptor beta chains follows, all from one sample in a study of siplizumab effects on memory and regulatory T cells. Here immunoSEQ multiplex PCR was the method, and the copy in TCRdb shows in-frame clones only, minus some. This sample has about 100,000 clones; 92% occur once, and the top ten carry about 1.1%. The sequenced sample was CD4+ T cells sorted from blood. The receptors come from a human donor in good health. The CDR3 runs from the conserved cysteine through the conserved F or W. The D gene is left open where the match is weak. Clone size is given for some rows only: seen once, a few or many times, or a class if the clone is expanded.

clone_size: .; d_call: .; j_call: TRBJ2-7; v_call: TRBV28; cdr3_nt: TGTGCCAGCAGTTCTCTTCAGGGGTCCCCTACCTTC; cdr3_aa: CASSSLQGSPTF
clone_size: .; d_call: TRBD2; j_call: TRBJ2-7; v_call: TRBV7-8; cdr3_nt: TGTGCCAGCACTCAGACCCCGGGACTAGTTTTTTACGAGCAGTACTTC; cdr3_aa: CASTQTPGLVFYEQYF
clone_size: .; d_call: .; j_call: TRBJ2-3; v_call: TRBV6-7; cdr3_nt: TGTGCCAGCACCACCCATCTCACTGCAGATACGCAGTATTTT; cdr3_aa: CASTTHLTADTQYF
clone_size: .; d_call: .; j_call: TRBJ1-5; v_call: TRBV28; cdr3_nt: TGTGCCAGCCTAAAGGAAGGGAGGATTCAGCCCCAGCATTTT; cdr3_aa: CASLKEGRIQPQHF
clone_size: once; d_call: .; j_call: TRBJ2-1; v_call: TRBV11-3; cdr3_nt: TGTGCCAGCAGCCGGGGGACCGGCCGCGCTGAGCAGTTCTTC; cdr3_aa: CASSRGTGRAEQFF
clone_size: .; d_call: .; j_call: TRBJ2-7; v_call: TRBV28; cdr3_nt: TGTGCCAGCAGCCCCTGGGGAGCGGAGGAATACGAGCAGTACTTC; cdr3_aa: CASSPWGAEEYEQYF
clone_size: .; d_call: TRBD2; j_call: TRBJ2-5; v_call: TRBV5-1; cdr3_nt: TGCGCCAGTACCGACACCGGGACTAGCGGTAGGCTCGACTTC; cdr3_aa: CASTDTGTSGRLDF
clone_size: .; d_call: .; j_call: TRBJ1-1; v_call: TRBV9; cdr3_nt: TGTGCCAGCAGTTACACAGGAGTCAACACTGAAGCTTTCTTT; cdr3_aa: CASSYTGVNTEAFF
clone_size: .; d_call: .; j_call: TRBJ2-2; v_call: TRBV15; cdr3_nt: TGTGCCACCAGCAGAGCAGGGACATCCGGGGAGCTGTTTTTT; cdr3_aa: CATSRAGTSGELFF
clone_size: .; d_call: .; j_call: TRBJ1-1; v_call: TRBV11-3; cdr3_nt: TGTGCCAGCAGCAGCACAAGGAACACTGAAGCTTTCTTT; cdr3_aa: CASSSTRNTEAFF
clone_size: .; d_call: .; j_call: TRBJ1-2; v_call: TRBV28; cdr3_nt: TGTGCCAGCAGTTTAGCGGGGGACGGTTATGGCTACACCTTC; cdr3_aa: CASSLAGDGYGYTF
clone_size: .; d_call: .; j_call: TRBJ1-3; v_call: TRBV7-9; cdr3_nt: TGTGCCAGCAGCTTACAGGGAACTGGAAACACCATATATTTT; cdr3_aa: CASSLQGTGNTIYF
clone_size: .; d_call: TRBD1; j_call: TRBJ1-2; v_call: TRBV5-5; cdr3_nt: TGTGCCAGCAGCGAACGGACAGGGCATGGCTACACCTTC; cdr3_aa: CASSERTGHGYTF
clone_size: .; d_call: TRBD2; j_call: TRBJ2-7; v_call: TRBV2; cdr3_nt: TGTGCCAGCAGTGAGACTAGCGGGAGATTCTACGAGCAGTACTTC; cdr3_aa: CASSETSGRFYEQYF
clone_size: .; d_call: TRBD2; j_call: TRBJ2-1; v_call: TRBV19; cdr3_nt: TGTGCCAGTAGTAGGGGAGGGTCCTACAATGAGCAGTTCTTC; cdr3_aa: CASSRGGSYNEQFF
clone_size: .; d_call: .; j_call: TRBJ2-7; v_call: TRBV5-1; cdr3_nt: TGCGCCAGCAGCTTGAACACCTACGAGCAGTACTTC; cdr3_aa: CASSLNTYEQYF
clone_size: .; d_call: .; j_call: TRBJ1-2; v_call: TRBV21-1; cdr3_nt: TGTGCCAGCAGCAAAGAGGTCGGACAGGCCTATGGCTACACCTTC; cdr3_aa: CASSKEVGQAYGYTF
clone_size: once; d_call: .; j_call: TRBJ2-1; v_call: TRBV7-7; cdr3_nt: TGTGCCAGCAGCTTTGACGGGAATGAGCAGTTCTTC; cdr3_aa: CASSFDGNEQFF
clone_size: .; d_call: TRBD1; j_call: TRBJ1-2; v_call: TRBV28; cdr3_nt: TGTGCCAGCAGTATCGGGACAGGGGCTAACTATGGCTACACCTTC; cdr3_aa: CASSIGTGANYGYTF
clone_size: .; d_call: .; j_call: TRBJ2-3; v_call: TRBV30; cdr3_nt: TGTGCCTGGAGTGTACGTAGGTCAGATACGCAGTATTTT; cdr3_aa: CAWSVRRSDTQYF
clone_size: .; d_call: .; j_call: TRBJ1-5; v_call: TRBV30; cdr3_nt: TGTGCCTGGAGTGTGAGGGTGAATCAGCCCCAGCATTTT; cdr3_aa: CAWSVRVNQPQHF
clone_size: .; d_call: TRBD1; j_call: TRBJ1-2; v_call: TRBV5-1; cdr3_nt: TGCGCCAGCAGCACGGGACAGGGGGCCTATGGCTACACCTTC; cdr3_aa: CASSTGQGAYGYTF
clone_size: .; d_call: TRBD1; j_call: TRBJ2-1; v_call: TRBV7-6; cdr3_nt: TGTGCCAGCAGCTCACCCCGGACAGGGGGGGATGAGCAGTTCTTC; cdr3_aa: CASSSPRTGGDEQFF
clone_size: .; d_call: .; j_call: TRBJ1-3; v_call: TRBV29-1; cdr3_nt: TGCAGCGCCTTTTTCAGGGCATCTGGAAACACCATATATTTT; cdr3_aa: CSAFFRASGNTIYF
clone_size: .; d_call: .; j_call: TRBJ2-3; v_call: TRBV29-1; cdr3_nt: TGCAGCGTTGAAGGGACTCCTTCTAGCACAGATACGCAGTATTTT; cdr3_aa: CSVEGTPSSTDTQYF
clone_size: .; d_call: .; j_call: TRBJ2-3; v_call: TRBV5-1; cdr3_nt: TGCGCCAGCAGCTTGGAATTCCGGGGGCGGGTTGATACGCAGTATTTT; cdr3_aa: CASSLEFRGRVDTQYF
clone_size: .; d_call: .; j_call: TRBJ1-1; v_call: TRBV7-3; cdr3_nt: TGTGCCAGCAGCTTAGGAGCCTCCATGAACACTGAAGCTTTCTTT; cdr3_aa: CASSLGASMNTEAFF
clone_size: once; d_call: .; j_call: TRBJ2-1; v_call: TRBV5-1; cdr3_nt: TGCGCCAGCAGCTTGGGGGCTTTCAATGAGCAGTTCTTC; cdr3_aa: CASSLGAFNEQFF
clone_size: .; d_call: TRBD1; j_call: TRBJ1-2; v_call: TRBV29-1; cdr3_nt: TGCAGCGTTGCTGACAGGGGGCGCGCTAACTATGGCTACACCTTC; cdr3_aa: CSVADRGRANYGYTF
clone_size: .; d_call: TRBD1; j_call: TRBJ1-2; v_call: TRBV7-3; cdr3_nt: TGTGCCAGCAGCTTAACTGGGACAGGGGGCATTGCCTATGGCTACACCTTC; cdr3_aa: CASSLTGTGGIAYGYTF
clone_size: .; d_call: .; j_call: TRBJ1-1; v_call: TRBV30; cdr3_nt: TGTGCCTGGGGCCGAGGACCGCGGGGTTTGAACACTGAAGCTTTCTTT; cdr3_aa: CAWGRGPRGLNTEAFF
clone_size: .; d_call: TRBD2; j_call: TRBJ2-2; v_call: TRBV27; cdr3_nt: TGTGCCAGCAGTTTACGTTCGCCGGGACAGTCTAGCGGGGGGGACCTGTTTTTT; cdr3_aa: CASSLRSPGQSSGGDLFF
clone_size: .; d_call: .; j_call: TRBJ2-7; v_call: TRBV9; cdr3_nt: TGTGCCAGCAGCGTAGCTGCGGGGTTAGAGCAGTACTTC; cdr3_aa: CASSVAAGLEQYF
clone_size: .; d_call: .; j_call: TRBJ2-5; v_call: TRBV5-4; cdr3_nt: TGTGCCAGCAGCTCTGAACTCCTGACTAGGACCCAGTACTTC; cdr3_aa: CASSSELLTRTQYF
clone_size: .; d_call: .; j_call: TRBJ1-1; v_call: TRBV28; cdr3_nt: TGTGCCAGCAAAGATCAGTGGAGAGCCACTGAAGCTTTCTTT; cdr3_aa: CASKDQWRATEAFF
clone_size: .; d_call: .; j_call: TRBJ2-1; v_call: TRBV5-5; cdr3_nt: TGTGCCAGCAGCGCTACCAACACCTACAATGAGCAGTTCTTC; cdr3_aa: CASSATNTYNEQFF
clone_size: .; d_call: .; j_call: TRBJ2-7; v_call: TRBV6-1; cdr3_nt: TGTGCCAGCACCGAACCTGGCTCCTACGAGCAGTACTTC; cdr3_aa: CASTEPGSYEQYF
clone_size: .; d_call: .; j_call: TRBJ2-3; v_call: TRBV19; cdr3_nt: TGTGCCAGTGGCCCCCAACAGAGCACAGATACGCAGTATTTT; cdr3_aa: CASGPQQSTDTQYF
clone_size: .; d_call: .; j_call: TRBJ1-2; v_call: TRBV30; cdr3_nt: TGTGCCTGGAAAGGGAATACGAATGGCTACACCTTC; cdr3_aa: CAWKGNTNGYTF
clone_size: .; d_call: TRBD2; j_call: TRBJ2-1; v_call: TRBV7-9; cdr3_nt: TGTGCCAGCAGCTCTTTCACTTTAGCGGGAGGGCGGAACAATGAGCAGTTCTTC; cdr3_aa: CASSSFTLAGGRNNEQFF
clone_size: .; d_call: .; j_call: TRBJ2-5; v_call: TRBV7-2; cdr3_nt: TGTGCCAGCAGCTTAGTACAGGGAAGAGACCTGGAGACCCAGTACTTC; cdr3_aa: CASSLVQGRDLETQYF
clone_size: few; d_call: TRBD1; j_call: TRBJ1-5; v_call: TRBV2; cdr3_nt: TGTGCCAGTCAGGGGGCGTCTAGACAGCCCCAGCATTTT; cdr3_aa: CASQGASRQPQHF
clone_size: .; d_call: .; j_call: TRBJ1-2; v_call: TRBV20-1; cdr3_nt: TGCAGTGCGAACCTCCAGCGCGGCTACACCTTC; cdr3_aa: CSANLQRGYTF
clone_size: .; d_call: .; j_call: TRBJ2-7; v_call: TRBV2; cdr3_nt: TGTGCCAGCAGTCAGTCCTACGAGCAGTACTTC; cdr3_aa: CASSQSYEQYF
clone_size: .; d_call: .; j_call: TRBJ2-7; v_call: TRBV30; cdr3_nt: TGTGCCTGGAGTGTACGCCGGCTCTTGCATTCCTACGAGCAGTACTTC; cdr3_aa: CAWSVRRLLHSYEQYF
clone_size: .; d_call: .; j_call: TRBJ2-1; v_call: TRBV18; cdr3_nt: TGTGCCAGCTCACCACTAATCGGGAATGAGCAGTTCTTC; cdr3_aa: CASSPLIGNEQFF
clone_size: .; d_call: .; j_call: TRBJ2-5; v_call: TRBV5-1; cdr3_nt: TGCGCCAGCAGGCTCCTCGGGACCTCACTAGAGACCCAGTACTTC; cdr3_aa: CASRLLGTSLETQYF
clone_size: .; d_call: .; j_call: TRBJ2-5; v_call: TRBV12-5; cdr3_nt: TGTGCTAGTGGTTTGGAAACAGGGAACAGGGAGACCCAGTACTTC; cdr3_aa: CASGLETGNRETQYF
clone_size: .; d_call: .; j_call: TRBJ1-1; v_call: TRBV7-9; cdr3_nt: TGTGCCAGCAGCTTTGCGGGATTGAACACTGAAGCTTTCTTT; cdr3_aa: CASSFAGLNTEAFF
clone_size: .; d_call: TRBD1; j_call: TRBJ2-7; v_call: TRBV6-5; cdr3_nt: TGTGCCAGCAGTTACCGGGACAGATTCTACGAGCAGTACTTC; cdr3_aa: CASSYRDRFYEQYF
clone_size: .; d_call: .; j_call: TRBJ1-1; v_call: TRBV6-1; cdr3_nt: TGTGCCAGCAGTGAAGTCCGGGGCCAATATCAAGCTTTCTTT; cdr3_aa: CASSEVRGQYQAFF
clone_size: .; d_call: TRBD1; j_call: TRBJ1-4; v_call: TRBV5-6; cdr3_nt: TGTGCCAGCAGCTTGTGGCAGGGGGCCGGAAAACTGTTTTTT; cdr3_aa: CASSLWQGAGKLFF
clone_size: .; d_call: .; j_call: TRBJ2-4; v_call: TRBV7-8; cdr3_nt: TGTGCCAGCAGCTTAGAGGGGTGGGGAGCCAAAAACATTCAGTACTTC; cdr3_aa: CASSLEGWGAKNIQYF
clone_size: .; d_call: .; j_call: TRBJ1-5; v_call: TRBV7-8; cdr3_nt: TGTGCCAGCAGCTTAGTGTGGGGGTTAAGCAATCAGCCCCAGCATTTT; cdr3_aa: CASSLVWGLSNQPQHF